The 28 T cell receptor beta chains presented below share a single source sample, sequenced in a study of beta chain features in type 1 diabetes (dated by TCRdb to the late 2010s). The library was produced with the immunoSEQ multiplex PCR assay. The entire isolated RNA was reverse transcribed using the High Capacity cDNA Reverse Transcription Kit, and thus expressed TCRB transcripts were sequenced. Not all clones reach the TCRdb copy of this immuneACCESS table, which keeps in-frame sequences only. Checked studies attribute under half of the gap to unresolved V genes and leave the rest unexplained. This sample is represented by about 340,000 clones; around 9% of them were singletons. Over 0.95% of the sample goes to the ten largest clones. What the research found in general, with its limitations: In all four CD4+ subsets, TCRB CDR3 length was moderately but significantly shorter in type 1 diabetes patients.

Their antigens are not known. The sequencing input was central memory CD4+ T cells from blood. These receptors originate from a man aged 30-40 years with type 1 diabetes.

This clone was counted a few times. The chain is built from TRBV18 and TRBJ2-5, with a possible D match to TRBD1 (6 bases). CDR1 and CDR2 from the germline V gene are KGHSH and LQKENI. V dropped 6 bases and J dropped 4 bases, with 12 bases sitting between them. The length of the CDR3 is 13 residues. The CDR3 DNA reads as TGTGCCAGCTCGCGGACAGCTCGAGAGACCCAGTACTTC. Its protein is CASSRTARETQYF.

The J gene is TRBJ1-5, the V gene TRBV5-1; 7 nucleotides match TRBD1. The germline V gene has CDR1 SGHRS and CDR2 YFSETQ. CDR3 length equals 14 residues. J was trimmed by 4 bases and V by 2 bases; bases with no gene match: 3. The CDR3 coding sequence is TGCGCCAGCAGCTTCTTACAGGGGAATCAGCCCCAGCATTTT. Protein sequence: CASSFLQGNQPQHF.

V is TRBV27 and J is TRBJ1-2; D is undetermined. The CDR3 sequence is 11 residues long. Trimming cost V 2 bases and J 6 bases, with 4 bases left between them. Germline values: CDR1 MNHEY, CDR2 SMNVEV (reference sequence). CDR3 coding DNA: TGTGCCAGCAGTTTAGGGGATGGCTACACCTTC. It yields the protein CASSLGDGYTF.

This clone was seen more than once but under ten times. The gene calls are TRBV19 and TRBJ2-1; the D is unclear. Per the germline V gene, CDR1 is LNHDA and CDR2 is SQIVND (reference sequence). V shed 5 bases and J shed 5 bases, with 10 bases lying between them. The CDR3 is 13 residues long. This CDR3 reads CASSGLGHNEQFF. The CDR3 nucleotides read TGTGCCAGTAGTGGTTTGGGCCACAATGAGCAGTTCTTC. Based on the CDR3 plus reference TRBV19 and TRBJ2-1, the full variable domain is DGGITQSPKYLFRKEGQNVTLSCEQNLNHDAMYWYRQDPGQGLRLIYYSQIVNDFQKGDIAEGYSVSREKKESFPLTVTSAQKNPTAFYLCASSGLGHNEQFFGPGTRLTVL.

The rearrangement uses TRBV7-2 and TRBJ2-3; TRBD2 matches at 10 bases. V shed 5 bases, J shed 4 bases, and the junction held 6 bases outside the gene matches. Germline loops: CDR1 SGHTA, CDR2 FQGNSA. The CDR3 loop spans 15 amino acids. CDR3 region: CASSLQAGGADTQYF. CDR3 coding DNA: TGTGCCAGCAGCCTACAAGCGGGGGGGGCAGATACGCAGTATTTT.

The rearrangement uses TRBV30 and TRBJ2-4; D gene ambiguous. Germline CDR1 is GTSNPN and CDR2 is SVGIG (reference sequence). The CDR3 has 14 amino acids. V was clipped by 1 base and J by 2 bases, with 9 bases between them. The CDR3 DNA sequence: TGTGCCTGGAGTGCCGAGTCCACCAAAAACATTCAGTACTTC. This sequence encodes CAWSAESTKNIQYF.

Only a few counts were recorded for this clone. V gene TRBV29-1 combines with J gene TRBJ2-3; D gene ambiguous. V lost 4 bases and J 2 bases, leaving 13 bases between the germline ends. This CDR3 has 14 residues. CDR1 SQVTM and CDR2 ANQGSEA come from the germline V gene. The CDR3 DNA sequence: TGCAGCGTTGTTCAGGCACATCTCACAGATACGCAGTATTTT. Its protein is CSVVQAHLTDTQYF.

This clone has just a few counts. The CDR3 sequence: CASSPRTGNNQPQHF. DNA of the CDR3: TGTGCCAGCAGCCCTAGGACAGGGAACAATCAGCCCCAGCATTTT. The chain uses TRBV7-2 and TRBJ1-5; 8 nucleotides agree with TRBD1. The CDR3 spans 15 residues. The ends lost 5 bases at V and 3 bases at J; junction bases unmatched: 6. Germline CDR1 reads SGHTA; CDR2 reads FQGNSA.

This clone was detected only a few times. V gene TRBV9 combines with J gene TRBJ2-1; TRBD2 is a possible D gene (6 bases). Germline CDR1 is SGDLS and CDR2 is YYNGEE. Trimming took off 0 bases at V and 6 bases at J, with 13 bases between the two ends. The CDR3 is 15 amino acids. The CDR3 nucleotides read TGTGCCAGCAGCGTAGCCGGCGGGGTACTCAATGAGCAGTTCTTC. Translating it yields CASSVAGGVLNEQFF.

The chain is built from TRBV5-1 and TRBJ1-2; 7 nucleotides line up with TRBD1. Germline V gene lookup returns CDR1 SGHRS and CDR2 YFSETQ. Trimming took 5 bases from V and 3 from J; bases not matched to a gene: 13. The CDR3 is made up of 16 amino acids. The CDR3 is CASSSPALDRDYGYTF. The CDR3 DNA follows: TGCGCCAGCAGTTCCCCCGCCCTCGACAGGGACTATGGCTACACCTTC.

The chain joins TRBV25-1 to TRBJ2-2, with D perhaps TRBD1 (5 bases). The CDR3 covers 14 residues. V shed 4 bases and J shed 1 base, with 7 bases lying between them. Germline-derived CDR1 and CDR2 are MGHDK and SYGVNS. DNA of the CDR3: TGTGCCAGCAGTGGACAGCTGAACACCGGGGAGCTGTTTTTT. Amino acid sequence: CASSGQLNTGELFF.

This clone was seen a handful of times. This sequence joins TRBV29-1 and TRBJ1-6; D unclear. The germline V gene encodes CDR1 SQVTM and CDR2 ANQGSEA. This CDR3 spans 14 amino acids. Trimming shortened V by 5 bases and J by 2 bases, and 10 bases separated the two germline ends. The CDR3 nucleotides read TGCAGCGTTCGAGAGGGTCCCTATAATTCACCCCTCCACTTT. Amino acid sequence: CSVREGPYNSPLHF.

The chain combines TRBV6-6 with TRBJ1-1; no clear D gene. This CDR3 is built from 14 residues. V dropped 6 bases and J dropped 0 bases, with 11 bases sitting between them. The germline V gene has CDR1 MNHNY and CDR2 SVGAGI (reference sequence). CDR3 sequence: CASSLRALNTEAFF. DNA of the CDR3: TGTGCCAGCAGCCTCCGGGCATTGAACACTGAAGCTTTCTTT.

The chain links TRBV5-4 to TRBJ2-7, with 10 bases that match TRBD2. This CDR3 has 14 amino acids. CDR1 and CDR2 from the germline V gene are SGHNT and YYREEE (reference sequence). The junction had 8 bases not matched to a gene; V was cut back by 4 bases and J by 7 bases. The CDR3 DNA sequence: TGTGCCAGCAGCCCCGAACTACTAGCGGGGGAGCAGTACTTC. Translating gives CASSPELLAGEQYF.

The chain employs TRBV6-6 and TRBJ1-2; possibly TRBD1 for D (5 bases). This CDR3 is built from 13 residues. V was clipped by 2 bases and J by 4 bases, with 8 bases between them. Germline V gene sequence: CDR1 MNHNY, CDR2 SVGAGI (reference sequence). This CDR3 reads CASSYEQGYGYTF. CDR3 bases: TGTGCCAGCAGTTACGAGCAGGGCTATGGCTACACCTTC.

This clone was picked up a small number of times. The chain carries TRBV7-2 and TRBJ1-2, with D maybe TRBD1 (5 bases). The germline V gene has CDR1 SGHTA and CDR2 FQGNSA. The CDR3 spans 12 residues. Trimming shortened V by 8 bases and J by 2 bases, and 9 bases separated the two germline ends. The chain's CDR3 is CASGKGNYGYTF. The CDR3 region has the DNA TGTGCCAGCGGGAAGGGGAACTATGGCTACACCTTC.

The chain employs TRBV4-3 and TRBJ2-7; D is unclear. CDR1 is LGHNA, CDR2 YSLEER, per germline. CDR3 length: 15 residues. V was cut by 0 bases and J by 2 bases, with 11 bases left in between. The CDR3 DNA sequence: TGCGCCAGCAGCCAAGACCCCCGGTCAACCTACGAGCAGTACTTC. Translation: CASSQDPRSTYEQYF.

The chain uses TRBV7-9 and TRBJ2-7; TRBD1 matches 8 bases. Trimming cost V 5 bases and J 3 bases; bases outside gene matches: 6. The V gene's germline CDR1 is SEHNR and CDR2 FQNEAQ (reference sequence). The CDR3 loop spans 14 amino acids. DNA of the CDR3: TGTGCCAGCAGCCCATCGGACAGGGTCTACGAGCAGTACTTC. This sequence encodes CASSPSDRVYEQYF. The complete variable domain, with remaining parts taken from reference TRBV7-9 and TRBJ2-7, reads DTGVSQNPRHKITKRGQNVTFRCDPISEHNRLYWYRQTLGQGPEFLTYFQNEAQLEKSRLLSDRFSAERPKGSFSTLEIQRTEQGDSAMYLCASSPSDRVYEQYFGPGTRLTVT.

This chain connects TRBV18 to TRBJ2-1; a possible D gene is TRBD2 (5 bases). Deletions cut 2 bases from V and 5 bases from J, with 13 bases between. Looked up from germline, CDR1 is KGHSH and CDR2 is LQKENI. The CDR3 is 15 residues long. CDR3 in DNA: TGTGCCAGCTCACCAGCGGGCCGCCCAAACAATGAGCAGTTCTTC. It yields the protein CASSPAGRPNNEQFF.

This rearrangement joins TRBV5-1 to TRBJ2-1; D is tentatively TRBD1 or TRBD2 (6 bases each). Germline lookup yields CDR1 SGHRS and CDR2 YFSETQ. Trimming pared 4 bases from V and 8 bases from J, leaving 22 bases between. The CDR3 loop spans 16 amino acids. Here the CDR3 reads CASSEGTGAGLHEQFF. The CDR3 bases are TGCGCCAGCAGCGAGGGTACGGGGGCCGGTTTGCATGAGCAGTTCTTC.

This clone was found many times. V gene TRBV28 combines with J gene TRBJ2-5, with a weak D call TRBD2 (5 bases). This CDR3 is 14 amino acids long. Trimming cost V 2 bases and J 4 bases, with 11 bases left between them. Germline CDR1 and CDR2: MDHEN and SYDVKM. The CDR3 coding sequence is TGTGCCAGCAGTTTAAGAGGAGGATCAGAGACCCAGTACTTC. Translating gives CASSLRGGSETQYF.

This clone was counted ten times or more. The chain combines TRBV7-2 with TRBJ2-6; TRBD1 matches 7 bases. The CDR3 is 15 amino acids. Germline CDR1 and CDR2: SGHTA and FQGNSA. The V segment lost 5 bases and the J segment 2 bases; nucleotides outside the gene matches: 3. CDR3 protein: CASSRDRAGANVLTF. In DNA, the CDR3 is TGTGCCAGCAGCCGTGACAGGGCTGGGGCCAACGTCCTGACTTTC.

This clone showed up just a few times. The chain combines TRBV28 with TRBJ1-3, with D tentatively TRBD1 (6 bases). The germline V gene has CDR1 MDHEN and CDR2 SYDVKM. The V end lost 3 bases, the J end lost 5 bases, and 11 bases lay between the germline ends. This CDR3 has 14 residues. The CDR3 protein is CASSFQGTRNTIYF. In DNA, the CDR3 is TGTGCCAGCAGTTTTCAGGGGACAAGAAACACCATATATTTT.

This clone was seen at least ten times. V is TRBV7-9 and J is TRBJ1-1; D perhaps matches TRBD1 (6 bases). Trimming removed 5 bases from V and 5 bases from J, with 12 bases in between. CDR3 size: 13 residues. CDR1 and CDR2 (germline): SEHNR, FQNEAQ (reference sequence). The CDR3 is CASSTRQETEAFF. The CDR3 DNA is TGTGCCAGCAGCACTCGACAGGAAACTGAAGCTTTCTTT.

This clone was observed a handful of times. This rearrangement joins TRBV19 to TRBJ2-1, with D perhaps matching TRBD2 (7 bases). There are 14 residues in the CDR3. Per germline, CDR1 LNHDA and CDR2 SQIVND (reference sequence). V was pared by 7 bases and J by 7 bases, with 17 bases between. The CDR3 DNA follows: TGTGCCAGTACCCTTCGGGGGGCGGTTAATGAGCAGTTCTTC. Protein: CASTLRGAVNEQFF.

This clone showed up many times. CDR3 region: CASSFGQGKNQPQHF. In DNA form, the CDR3 reads TGTGCCAGCAGTTTCGGACAGGGGAAGAATCAGCCCCAGCATTTT. This chain links TRBV28 with TRBJ1-5; 9 positions match TRBD1. Germline-derived CDR1 and CDR2 are MDHEN and SYDVKM. The CDR3 is made up of 15 amino acids. V lost 3 bases and J lost 4; bases outside the gene matches: 4.

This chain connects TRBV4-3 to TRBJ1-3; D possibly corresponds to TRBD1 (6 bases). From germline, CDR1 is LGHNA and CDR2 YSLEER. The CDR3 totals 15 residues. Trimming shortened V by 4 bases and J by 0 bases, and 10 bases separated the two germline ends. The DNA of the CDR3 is TGCGCCAGCAGCCCTCAGGGGTACTCTGGAAACACCATATATTTT. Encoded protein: CASSPQGYSGNTIYF.

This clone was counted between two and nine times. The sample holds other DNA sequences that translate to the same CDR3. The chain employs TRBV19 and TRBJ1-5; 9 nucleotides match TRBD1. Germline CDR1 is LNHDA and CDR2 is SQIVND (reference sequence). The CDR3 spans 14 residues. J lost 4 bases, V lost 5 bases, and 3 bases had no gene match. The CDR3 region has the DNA TGTGCCAGTAGTTGGGGGACAGGGAATCAGCCCCAGCATTTT. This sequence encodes CASSWGTGNQPQHF.